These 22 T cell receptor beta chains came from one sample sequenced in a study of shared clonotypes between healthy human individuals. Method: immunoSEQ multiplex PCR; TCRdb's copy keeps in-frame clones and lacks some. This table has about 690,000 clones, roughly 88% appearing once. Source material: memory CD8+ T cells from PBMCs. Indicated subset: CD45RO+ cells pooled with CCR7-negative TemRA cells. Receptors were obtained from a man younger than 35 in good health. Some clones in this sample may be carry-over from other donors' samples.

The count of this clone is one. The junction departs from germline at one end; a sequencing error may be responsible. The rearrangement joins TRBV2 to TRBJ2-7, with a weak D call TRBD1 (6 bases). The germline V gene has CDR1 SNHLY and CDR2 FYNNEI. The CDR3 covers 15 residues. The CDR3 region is CASSDPGQGPYEQYF. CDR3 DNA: TGTGCCAGCAGTGACCCGGGACAAGGCCCCTATGAGCAGTACTTC.

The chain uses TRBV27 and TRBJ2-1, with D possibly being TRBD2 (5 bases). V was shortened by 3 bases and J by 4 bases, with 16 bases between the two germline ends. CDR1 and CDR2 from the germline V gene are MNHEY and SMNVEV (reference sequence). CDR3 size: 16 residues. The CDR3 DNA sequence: TGTGCCAGCAGTTTTAGTGGGAGTGTGGCATACAATGAGCAGTTCTTC. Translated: CASSFSGSVAYNEQFF.

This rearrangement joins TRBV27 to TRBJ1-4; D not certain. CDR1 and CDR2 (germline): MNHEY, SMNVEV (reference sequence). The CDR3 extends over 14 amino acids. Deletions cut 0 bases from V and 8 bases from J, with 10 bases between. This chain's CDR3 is CASSLSILGEKLFF. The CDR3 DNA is TGTGCCAGCAGTTTATCGATTTTAGGGGAAAAACTGTTTTTT.

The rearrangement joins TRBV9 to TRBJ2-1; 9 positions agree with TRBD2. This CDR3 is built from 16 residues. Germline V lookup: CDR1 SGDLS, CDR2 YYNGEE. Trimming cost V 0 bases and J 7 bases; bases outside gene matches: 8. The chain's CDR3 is CASSVGSGRMGNEQFF. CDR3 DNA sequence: TGTGCCAGCAGCGTAGGAAGCGGGAGGATGGGGAATGAGCAGTTCTTC.

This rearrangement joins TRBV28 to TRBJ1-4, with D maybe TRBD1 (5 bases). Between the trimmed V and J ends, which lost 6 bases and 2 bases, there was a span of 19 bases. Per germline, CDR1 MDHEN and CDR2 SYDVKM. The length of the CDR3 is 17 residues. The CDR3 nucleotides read TGTGCCAGCAGCGCAGTCGCGGGGGAGGCGACTAATGAAAAACTGTTTTTT. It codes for CASSAVAGEATNEKLFF.

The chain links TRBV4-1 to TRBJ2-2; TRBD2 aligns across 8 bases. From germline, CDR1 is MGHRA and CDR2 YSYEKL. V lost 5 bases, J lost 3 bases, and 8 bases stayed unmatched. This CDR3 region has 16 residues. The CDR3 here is CASSGREGRHTGELFF. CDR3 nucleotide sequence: TGCGCCAGCAGCGGACGGGAGGGCCGGCACACCGGGGAGCTGTTTTTT.

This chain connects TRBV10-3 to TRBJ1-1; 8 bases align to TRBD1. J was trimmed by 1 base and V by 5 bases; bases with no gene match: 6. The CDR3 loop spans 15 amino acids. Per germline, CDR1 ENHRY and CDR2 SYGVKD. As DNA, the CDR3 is TGTGCCATCAGTCTCCGCGACAGGGGGAACACTGAAGCTTTCTTT. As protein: CAISLRDRGNTEAFF.

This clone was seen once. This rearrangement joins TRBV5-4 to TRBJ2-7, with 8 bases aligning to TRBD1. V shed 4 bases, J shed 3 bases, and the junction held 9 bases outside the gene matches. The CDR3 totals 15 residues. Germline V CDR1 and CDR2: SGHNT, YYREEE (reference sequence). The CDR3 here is CASSTRTGLSYEQYF. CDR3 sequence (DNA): TGTGCCAGCAGCACTCGGACAGGGTTGAGCTACGAGCAGTACTTC.

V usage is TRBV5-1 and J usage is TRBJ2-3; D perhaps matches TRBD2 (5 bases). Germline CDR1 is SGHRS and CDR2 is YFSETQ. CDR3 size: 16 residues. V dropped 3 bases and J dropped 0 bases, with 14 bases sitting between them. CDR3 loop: CASSSTGISSTDTQYF. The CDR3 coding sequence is TGCGCCAGCAGCTCAACGGGGATTTCTAGCACAGATACGCAGTATTTT.

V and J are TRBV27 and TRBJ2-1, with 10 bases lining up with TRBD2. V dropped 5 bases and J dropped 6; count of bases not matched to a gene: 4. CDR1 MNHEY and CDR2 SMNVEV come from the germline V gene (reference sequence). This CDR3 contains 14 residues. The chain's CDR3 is CASSDRLAGNEQFF. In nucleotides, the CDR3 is TGTGCCAGCAGTGACCGACTAGCGGGCAATGAGCAGTTCTTC.

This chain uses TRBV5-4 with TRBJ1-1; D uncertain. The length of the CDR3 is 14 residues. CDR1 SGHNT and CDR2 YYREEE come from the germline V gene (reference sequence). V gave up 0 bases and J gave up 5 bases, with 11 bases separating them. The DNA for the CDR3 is TGTGCCAGCAGCTTGGACGGCCAAGGTACTGAAGCTTTCTTT. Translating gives CASSLDGQGTEAFF. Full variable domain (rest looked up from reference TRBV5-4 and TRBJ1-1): ETGVTQSPTHLIKTRGQQVTLRCSSQSGHNTVSWYQQALGQGPQFIFQYYREEENGRGNFPPRFSGLQFPNYSSELNVNALELDDSALYLCASSLDGQGTEAFFGQGTRLTVV.

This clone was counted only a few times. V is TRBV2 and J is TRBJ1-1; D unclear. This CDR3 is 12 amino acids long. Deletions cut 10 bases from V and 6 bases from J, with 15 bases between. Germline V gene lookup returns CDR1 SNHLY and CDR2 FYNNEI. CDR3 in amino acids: CANPRDDAEAFF. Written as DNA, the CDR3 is TGTGCCAACCCCCGCGATGACGCTGAAGCTTTCTTT.

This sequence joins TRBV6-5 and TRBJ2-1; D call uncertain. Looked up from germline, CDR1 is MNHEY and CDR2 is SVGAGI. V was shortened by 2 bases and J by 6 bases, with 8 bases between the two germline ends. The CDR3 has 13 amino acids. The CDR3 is CASSYDFFNEQFF. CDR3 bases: TGTGCCAGCAGTTACGATTTCTTCAATGAGCAGTTCTTC.

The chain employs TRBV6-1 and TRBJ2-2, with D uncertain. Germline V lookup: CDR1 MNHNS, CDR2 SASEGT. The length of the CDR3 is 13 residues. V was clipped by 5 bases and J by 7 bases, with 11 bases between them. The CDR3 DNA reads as TGTGCCAGCAGTCTAACGGGCGTCGGGGAGCTGTTTTTT. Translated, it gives CASSLTGVGELFF.

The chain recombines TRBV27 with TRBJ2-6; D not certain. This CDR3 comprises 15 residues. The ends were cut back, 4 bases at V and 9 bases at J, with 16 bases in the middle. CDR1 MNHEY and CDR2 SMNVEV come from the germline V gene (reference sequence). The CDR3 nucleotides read TGTGCCAGCAGTTACGTCCCGGTTTCCGGCAACGTCCTGACTTTC. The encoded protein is CASSYVPVSGNVLTF.

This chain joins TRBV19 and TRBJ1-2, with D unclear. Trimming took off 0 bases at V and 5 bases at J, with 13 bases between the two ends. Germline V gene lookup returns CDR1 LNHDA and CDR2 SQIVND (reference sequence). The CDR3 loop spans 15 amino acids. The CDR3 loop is CASSIDQNLDYGYTF. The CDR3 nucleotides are TGTGCCAGTAGTATAGATCAGAATCTTGATTATGGCTACACCTTC.

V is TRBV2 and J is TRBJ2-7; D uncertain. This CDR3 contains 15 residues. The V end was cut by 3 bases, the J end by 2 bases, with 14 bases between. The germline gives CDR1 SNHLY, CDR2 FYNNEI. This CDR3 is CASSESAAQTYEQYF. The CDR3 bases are TGTGCCAGCAGTGAGTCCGCGGCGCAGACCTACGAGCAGTACTTC.

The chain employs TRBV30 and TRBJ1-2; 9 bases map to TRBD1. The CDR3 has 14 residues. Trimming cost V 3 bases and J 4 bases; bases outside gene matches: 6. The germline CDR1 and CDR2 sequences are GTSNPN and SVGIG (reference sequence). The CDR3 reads CAWRAGTGSYGYTF. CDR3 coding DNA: TGTGCCTGGAGAGCCGGGACAGGGAGCTATGGCTACACCTTC.

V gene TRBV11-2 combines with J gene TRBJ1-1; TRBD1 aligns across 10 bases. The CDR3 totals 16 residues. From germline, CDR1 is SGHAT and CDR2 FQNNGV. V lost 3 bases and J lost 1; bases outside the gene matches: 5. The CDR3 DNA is TGTGCCAGCAGCTTCGGACAGGGGGAACCGAACACTGAAGCTTTCTTT. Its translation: CASSFGQGEPNTEAFF. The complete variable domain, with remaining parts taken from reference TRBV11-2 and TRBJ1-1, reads EAGVAQSPRYKIIEKRQSVAFWCNPISGHATLYWYQQILGQGPKLLIQFQNNGVVDDSQLPKDRFSAERLKGVDSTLKIQPAKLEDSAVYLCASSFGQGEPNTEAFFGQGTRLTVV.

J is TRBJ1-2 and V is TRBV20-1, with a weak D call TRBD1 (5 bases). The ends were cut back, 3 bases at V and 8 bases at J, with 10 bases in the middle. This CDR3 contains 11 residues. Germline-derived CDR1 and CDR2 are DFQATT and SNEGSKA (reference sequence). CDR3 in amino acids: CSARTDGGYTF. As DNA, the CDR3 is TGCAGTGCTAGGACAGATGGGGGCTACACCTTC.

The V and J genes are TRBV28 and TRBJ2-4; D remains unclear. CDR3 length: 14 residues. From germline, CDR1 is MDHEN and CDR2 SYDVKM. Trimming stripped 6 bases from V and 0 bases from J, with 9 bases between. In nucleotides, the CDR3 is TGTGCCAGCAGGTGGACCCTAGCCAAAAACATTCAGTACTTC. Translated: CASRWTLAKNIQYF.

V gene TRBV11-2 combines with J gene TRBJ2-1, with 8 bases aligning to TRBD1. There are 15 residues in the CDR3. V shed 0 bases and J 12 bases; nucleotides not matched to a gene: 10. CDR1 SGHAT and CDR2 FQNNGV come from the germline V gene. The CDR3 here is CASSLDFGTGQRQFF. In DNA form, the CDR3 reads TGTGCCAGCAGCTTAGATTTCGGGACAGGACAGAGGCAGTTCTTC.